The following is a TCR beta chain sequence with its context. These data come from a study of OX40 agonist ivuxolimab in advanced cancers. Study overall: Those enrolled were 82.7% male, with a mean age of around 55 years and ages from roughly 20 to 85.

Germline CDR1 is MNHEY and CDR2 is SMNVEV (reference sequence). Deletions cut 5 bases from V and 0 bases from J, with 12 bases between. CDR3 size: 15 residues. Using immunoSEQ multiplex PCR, the repertoire was profiled, and TCRdb retains in-frame clones only, with some absent. The sample includes 18,000 or so clones, around 87% of them seen just once. The chain couples TRBV27 to TRBJ2-3, with D perhaps matching TRBD2 (5 bases). The starting material was CD4+ or CD8+ T cells sorted from blood, obtained in a trial of the OX40 agonist ivuxolimab. The source is an adult with an advanced solid tumor such as melanoma, head and neck, liver or kidney cancer. The CDR3 bases are TGTGCCAGCAGTCCGATCGGGATTAGCACAGATACGCAGTATTTT. This sequence encodes CASSPIGISTDTQYF.